This entry describes one T cell receptor beta chain. This clone's antigen is unknown. Base qualities are not provided; no much larger clone lies one nucleotide away. Receptor amplification or capture employed the immunoSEQ multiplex PCR assay. TCR beta CDR3 sequencing was performed on DNA from the cultured, isolated CD4+ T cells. Turning to the authors' computational methods: Non-productive TCR sequences were removed, reads were trimmed to the CDR3 region, and CDR3s of at least 7 amino acids were retained. The MANAFEST web app was used to identify antigen-specific clonotypes by comparing expansion in peptide wells with expansion in reference cultures. Positive clones required FDR<0.05 expansion versus reference and all other wells, odds ratio above 5, and frequency above 0.1% in two replicate wells. Clonotypes significantly expanded in SARS-CoV-2 spike wells and in at least one common cold coronavirus spike condition were defined as cross-reactive. Levenshtein distance calculated with the stringdist R package was used to assess CDR3 similarity, and unrooted trees were constructed with ape in R 3.6.1. The table comes from immuneACCESS by way of TCRdb, which keeps in-frame sequences with V and J called. Part of the clones is missing from these tables; in studies checked, under half for an unresolved V gene and the rest for unknown reasons. For V, J and clone size, that table is used; D and trimming come from the DNA. The sample contains about 43,000 clones, around 80% of them found a single time. 10% to 14% of the sample is in the top ten clones.

This sample stems from a study of vaccination effects on CD4 cells after COVID-19 (dated by TCRdb to between 2021 and 2024). For the study in its entirety: Each participant got two doses of an mRNA SARS-CoV-2 vaccine, either BNT162b2 or mRNA-1273. In both COVID-19 convalescent patients and infection-naive vaccine recipients, the study compared SARS-CoV-2 spike-specific CD4+ TCR repertoires from before mRNA vaccination with those from after it. A total of 9 to 11 COVID-19 convalescent patients and several SARS-CoV-2-naive healthy vaccine recipients were included in the full study. Cultures from other donors in the study were sequenced with the Oncomine TCR Beta short-read assay on an Illumina iSeq 100.

In the ViraFEST assay, PBMC were stimulated with viral peptide pools, and TCR sequencing was then used to find antigen-specific CD4+ T cell clonotypes based on their expansion. After roughly 11 days of culture, CD4+ T cells were isolated with the EasySep CD4+ T cell isolation kit. None of the healthy vaccine recipients had a prior SARS-CoV-2 infection, which was confirmed by nucleocapsid antibody tests that came back negative both before and after vaccination. A few million PBMC per well were cultured in IMDM with 5% human AB serum, 10 IU/ml IL-2 and gentamicin, plus 10 ug/ml peptides. Half of the culture medium was replaced with fresh IL-2-containing medium on days 3 and 7. Unless otherwise noted, each peptide stimulation condition was cultured in triplicate wells. PBMC were separated from whole blood using Ficoll-Paque Plus gradient centrifugation and were then either cryopreserved at -140C or used fresh. The overlapping peptide pools covered the spike proteins of SARS-CoV-2 and of the common cold coronaviruses HCoV-NL63, HCoV-OC43 and HCoV-229E. Genomic DNA was extracted from cultured CD4+ T cells with the QIAamp micro DNA kit.

Broader findings and caveats from the paper: Marked clonal contraction was observed in both infection-induced and vaccine-induced clones at late post-vaccination timepoints, consistent with waning T cell responses. Among healthy vaccine recipients, nearly all vaccine-induced clones were SARS-CoV-2 mono-reactive, and only 1 of 255 was cross-reactive with common cold coronaviruses. The study was limited by a small number of convalescent patients, and early post-infection timepoints were lacking.

This sequence was found in a human donor who received a COVID-19 vaccine. The sequencing here drew on CD4+ T cells from PBMCs cultured with SARS-CoV-2 spike peptides, taken before COVID-19 vaccination. Per the publication, the cell subset or site label means: SARS-CoV-2 spike overlapping peptide pool stimulation.

CDR3 sequence: CASSRDREETQYF. The nucleotides are TGTGCCAGCAGTCGCGACAGAGAAGAGACCCAGTACTTC. The V gene is TRBV7-2 and the J gene is TRBJ2-5; perhaps TRBD1 is the D gene, with 5 bases matching. V is cut by 6 bases and J by 3 bases, and the space between the germline ends is 11 bases. Its CDR3 holds 13 amino acids, cysteine through phenylalanine. CDR3 DNA only is kept here, 39 bases in frame from base 1. In the germline V gene, CDR1 corresponds to SGHTA and CDR2 to FQGNSA.